A single sample is the source of the 17 T cell receptor beta chains below, sequenced in a study of T cell responses to AZD1222 COVID-19 vaccine (dated by TCRdb to about 2021). Library creation used the immunoSEQ multiplex PCR assay. Held by TCRdb, this immuneACCESS table contains in-frame sequences only and omits some clones. Under half of the omission traces to an unresolved V gene where checked; the cause of the rest is unknown. This sample is represented by roughly 120,000 clones; just over 85% of them were singletons. Of the sample, roughly 12% falls within the top ten clones. The intended sense of this specimen's time point label: baseline before first vaccination. The sample here was peripheral blood, taken on day 0 of AZD1222 vaccination. The receptors derive from an adult in good health.

V gene TRBV28 combines with J gene TRBJ2-6; unclear D gene. The germline gives CDR1 MDHEN, CDR2 SYDVKM. The germline V and J ends were trimmed by 6 bases and 1 base, with 13 bases remaining between them. The CDR3 has 16 amino acids. CDR3 sequence: CASSSLSVSGANVLTF. CDR3 DNA sequence: TGTGCCAGCAGCTCCCTCTCGGTATCTGGGGCCAACGTCCTGACTTTC. Filled out from reference TRBV28 and TRBJ2-6, the complete variable domain reads DVKVTQSSRYLVKRTGEKVFLECVQDMDHENMFWYRQDPGLGLRLIYFSYDVKMKEKGDIPEGYSVSREKKERFSLILESASTNQTSMYLCASSSLSVSGANVLTFGAGSRLTVL.

This clone occurred a few times. The J gene is TRBJ2-1, the V gene TRBV7-2; 10 positions agree with TRBD2. Germline CDR1 SGHTA, CDR2 FQGNSA. J gave up 7 bases and V 1 base, and 4 bases lay outside the gene matches. The CDR3 consists of 15 residues. CDR3 amino acids: CASSLERGGQNEQFF. DNA for the CDR3: TGTGCCAGCAGCTTAGAGCGGGGGGGCCAAAATGAGCAGTTCTTC. The variable domain in full, with the rest retrieved from reference TRBV7-2 and TRBJ2-1, is GAGVSQSPSNKVTEKGKDVELRCDPISGHTALYWYRQSLGQGLEFLIYFQGNSAPDKSGLPSDRFSAERTGGSVSTLTIQRTQQEDSAVYLCASSLERGGQNEQFFGPGTRLTVL.

The gene calls are TRBV28 and TRBJ2-5; D may correspond to TRBD1 or TRBD2 (5 bases each). The germline V gene has CDR1 MDHEN and CDR2 SYDVKM. This CDR3 is 13 amino acids long. Trimming removed 6 bases at V and 5 bases at J, with 13 bases between. CDR3 coding DNA: TGTGCCAGCAGCACCAGGGAGTTGGAGACCCAGTACTTC. As protein: CASSTRELETQYF.

The rearrangement joins TRBV7-7 to TRBJ2-2; 11 bases are shared with TRBD2. The CDR3 loop spans 20 amino acids. With 7 bases clipped from V and 0 bases from J, the junction kept 16 bases outside the gene matches. Germline V gene sequence: CDR1 SSHAT, CDR2 FNYEAQ (reference sequence). CDR3 region: CASTVNPLAGDMANTGELFF. As DNA, the CDR3 is TGTGCCAGCACCGTAAACCCACTAGCGGGGGATATGGCGAACACCGGGGAGCTGTTTTTT.

The CDR3 coding sequence is TGTGCCAGCAGTTTGGTGCAGTCCTATGGGGACGAGCAGTACTTC. This encodes CASSLVQSYGDEQYF. This rearrangement joins TRBV28 to TRBJ2-7; unclear D gene. The germline V gene encodes CDR1 MDHEN and CDR2 SYDVKM. Trimming took off 3 bases at V and 5 bases at J, with 17 bases between the two ends. The CDR3 covers 15 residues.

About this clone: Other DNA sequences of this sample code for an identical CDR3. The CDR3 reads CASSLSTDTQYF. The CDR3 DNA follows: TGTGCCAGCAGTTTAAGCACAGATACGCAGTATTTT. The V gene is TRBV12-3 or TRBV12-4, the J gene TRBJ2-3; D uncertain. V lost 2 bases, J lost 0 bases, and 0 bases lay in between. This CDR3 spans 12 amino acids.

CDR3 coding DNA: TGTGCCAGCACCCCCTTGGGAGTTTCTAGTAATCAGCCCCAGCATTTT. It codes for CASTPLGVSSNQPQHF. This chain joins TRBV7-8 and TRBJ1-5; no definite D call. This CDR3 has 16 residues. In germline, CDR1 is SGHVS, CDR2 FQNEAQ. Trimming took 7 bases from V and 4 from J, leaving 20 bases between them.

The V call is TRBV9, the J call TRBJ1-2, with D maybe TRBD1 (5 bases). Germline-derived CDR1 and CDR2 are SGDLS and YYNGEE. Between the trimmed V and J ends, which lost 0 bases and 5 bases, there was a span of 14 bases. There are 15 residues in the CDR3. CDR3 DNA sequence: TGTGCCAGCAGCGTAGCGGCAGGGTCGGGATATGGCTACACCTTC. Translating it yields CASSVAAGSGYGYTF.

The V call is TRBV5-1, the J call TRBJ1-2, with 8 bases identical to TRBD1. Germline V gene data show CDR1 as SGHRS and CDR2 as YFSETQ. This CDR3 contains 14 residues. V lost 4 bases, J lost 4 bases, and 6 bases stayed unmatched. The CDR3 bases are TGCGCCAGCAGCGACCACAGGGGGGGCTATGGCTACACCTTC. It specifies CASSDHRGGYGYTF.

The chain links TRBV7-9 to TRBJ1-4; D is perhaps TRBD1 (6 bases). The CDR3 extends over 14 amino acids. Germline V gives CDR1 SEHNR, CDR2 FQNEAQ (reference sequence). V was cut by 5 bases and J by 5 bases, with 12 bases left in between. DNA of the CDR3: TGTGCCAGCAGCCCCCAGGGGATCAATGAAAAACTGTTTTTT. The encoded protein is CASSPQGINEKLFF.

The CDR3, as DNA: TGTGCCAGCAGCTCCATCATCCTAAGGGGGCAGGTCGAGACCCAGTACTTC. Residues: CASSSIILRGQVETQYF. The V gene is TRBV7-9, the J gene TRBJ2-5; 7 nucleotides agree with TRBD1. Germline CDR1 reads SEHNR; CDR2 reads FQNEAQ (reference sequence). The CDR3 is 17 residues long. J lost 5 bases, V lost 4 bases, and 16 bases had no gene match.

In its sample, this clone was seen a few times. This sequence joins TRBV5-4 and TRBJ1-2; D may be TRBD1 (6 bases). CDR3 length: 13 amino acids. The V end lost 0 bases, the J end lost 12 bases, and 15 bases lay between the germline ends. CDR1 and CDR2 (germline): SGHNT, YYREEE (reference sequence). CDR3 amino acids: CASSLDRETFHTF. The CDR3 DNA reads as TGTGCCAGCAGCTTGGACAGGGAAACTTTCCACACCTTC. Together with reference TRBV5-4 and TRBJ1-2, the CDR3 gives the full variable domain: ETGVTQSPTHLIKTRGQQVTLRCSSQSGHNTVSWYQQALGQGPQFIFQYYREEENGRGNFPPRFSGLQFPNYSSELNVNALELDDSALYLCASSLDRETFHTFGSGTRLTVV.

The chain is built from TRBV20-1 and TRBJ1-1; TRBD1 is a possible D gene (5 bases). V was cut by 3 bases and J by 3 bases, with 8 bases left in between. Germline loops: CDR1 DFQATT, CDR2 SNEGSKA (reference sequence). The length of the CDR3 is 12 residues. The CDR3 is CSASRGDTEAFF. DNA of the CDR3: TGCAGTGCTAGTCGAGGGGACACTGAAGCTTTCTTT.

This rearrangement joins TRBV9 to TRBJ2-7; 9 bases are shared with TRBD2. With 0 bases clipped from V and 6 bases from J, the junction kept 7 bases outside the gene matches. The CDR3 is made up of 15 amino acids. Germline lookup yields CDR1 SGDLS and CDR2 YYNGEE. The CDR3 coding sequence is TGTGCCAGCAGCGTAGATATTAGCGGGAGCGGCGAGCAGTACTTC. Protein product: CASSVDISGSGEQYF.

This clone has more than one count but fewer than ten. The rearrangement joins TRBV7-2 to TRBJ2-5; TRBD2 matches at 8 bases. The CDR3 extends over 14 amino acids. In germline, CDR1 is SGHTA, CDR2 FQGNSA. Trimming took 7 bases from V and 5 from J; bases not matched to a gene: 9. The CDR3 is CASIGRGAGETQYF. CDR3 bases: TGTGCCAGCATAGGGCGGGGGGCCGGCGAGACCCAGTACTTC.

The genes are TRBV28 and TRBJ2-7; TRBD2 aligns across 14 bases. Germline CDR1 reads MDHEN; CDR2 reads SYDVKM. The length of the CDR3 is 19 residues. J was trimmed by 4 bases and V by 4 bases; bases with no gene match: 15. Here the CDR3 DNA reads TGTGCCAGCAGTTCACAGGGTGACCAGGGACTAGCGGGAGTGTACGAGCAGTACTTC. Protein product: CASSSQGDQGLAGVYEQYF.

The chain employs TRBV18 and TRBJ2-7; TRBD2 aligns across 10 bases. Per the germline V gene, CDR1 is KGHSH and CDR2 is LQKENI. The CDR3 totals 15 residues. J gave up 1 base and V 6 bases, and 6 bases lay outside the gene matches. The CDR3 here is CASSPTSGPSYEQYF. Written as DNA, the CDR3 is TGTGCCAGCTCCCCGACTAGCGGGCCATCCTACGAGCAGTACTTC.